This entry is about one T cell receptor (beta chain). Its antigen is not known. The data derive from a study of T cells expressing NK-cell markers. Study-wide background: It was sorted CD3+CD56+NKG2C+, CD3+CD56+NKG2C- and CD3+CD56-NKG2C+ T cells that supplied the TCR beta repertoires. Eight donors were sequenced, seven testing HCMV-seropositive and one testing seronegative.

Study-wide results and caveats: Among CD8+ T cells from over 5 donors, dominant NKG2C+ clonotypes accounted for about 1.0-8%.

TCRdb reprocessed the 5' RACE reads and keeps a single row for each CDR3 protein, giving no DNA. The listing records fewer than 550,000 distinct CDR3 sequences. The sequencing sample was made of blood T cells: a sorted CD56 or NKG2C T cell subset, CD4+ or CD8+ T cells, or bulk PBMC T cells (not recorded which). This TCR was sampled from a woman between 45 and 60 years old in good health.

CDR3: CASSLGAGGLETQYF. The rearrangement links TRBV7-7 to TRBJ2-5; TCRdb selects TRBD1, and the lack of DNA leaves this call unchecked. From germline, CDR1 is SSHAT and CDR2 FNYEAQ (reference sequence). This CDR3 has 15 residues.